A single sample is the source of the 7 T cell receptor beta chains below, sequenced in a study of T cell changes during pregnancy in multiple sclerosis. Produced via immunoSEQ multiplex PCR; TCRdb's table is partial and in-frame only. The table includes roughly 38,000 clones, more than 75% detected once. The source material was peripheral blood, sampled in the third trimester of pregnancy. These receptors were taken from a female donor in good health, enrolled as a control in a pregnancy study.

This chain joins TRBV7-2 and TRBJ1-5, with TRBD1 matching over 7 bases. Per germline, CDR1 SGHTA and CDR2 FQGNSA. There are 13 residues in the CDR3. Germline trimming cut 4 bases from V and 5 bases from J; bases unmatched to any gene: 2. The CDR3 sequence is CASSYRGDQPQHF. DNA for the CDR3: TGTGCCAGCAGCTACAGGGGAGATCAGCCCCAGCATTTT.

This clone turned up a few times. V usage is TRBV4-3 and J usage is TRBJ2-1; perhaps TRBD1 as D (5 bases). V was cut by 0 bases and J by 6 bases, with 15 bases left in between. Germline values: CDR1 LGHNA, CDR2 YSLEER. The CDR3 length is 16 residues. In DNA form, the CDR3 reads TGCGCCAGCAGCCAAGATAAACCAGGTAGGGGCAATGAGCAGTTCTTC. Its translation: CASSQDKPGRGNEQFF.

The gene calls are TRBV28 and TRBJ2-3, with D unresolved. The CDR3 is 16 amino acids. Germline V gene sequence: CDR1 MDHEN, CDR2 SYDVKM. Deletions cut 7 bases from V and 2 bases from J, with 19 bases between. The DNA for the CDR3 is TGTGCCAGCACCCCCCGTTACGTGGCCCACACAGATACGCAGTATTTT. Translating gives CASTPRYVAHTDTQYF. Based on the CDR3 plus reference TRBV28 and TRBJ2-3, the full variable domain is DVKVTQSSRYLVKRTGEKVFLECVQDMDHENMFWYRQDPGLGLRLIYFSYDVKMKEKGDIPEGYSVSREKKERFSLILESASTNQTSMYLCASTPRYVAHTDTQYFGPGTRLTVL.

The rearrangement joins TRBV4-2 to TRBJ2-2, with D perhaps matching TRBD1 (6 bases). V was pared by 3 bases and J by 3 bases, with 11 bases between. The CDR3 is 15 residues long. Germline values: CDR1 LGHNA, CDR2 YNFKEQ. The CDR3 protein is CASSQTTGYTGELFF. Written as DNA, the CDR3 is TGTGCCAGCAGCCAGACGACAGGTTACACCGGGGAGCTGTTTTTT.

This clone has only one observation. The V call is TRBV11-2, the J call TRBJ2-3, with 10 bases fitting TRBD2. Germline V lookup: CDR1 SGHAT, CDR2 FQNNGV. V was pared by 5 bases and J by 0 bases, with 8 bases of the junction left unmatched. The CDR3 length is 17 residues. CDR3 amino acids: CASSPRLAGPSTDTQYF. The CDR3 region has the DNA TGTGCCAGCAGCCCCCGACTAGCGGGTCCTAGCACAGATACGCAGTATTTT.

Only one count was recorded for this clone. The chain recombines TRBV25-1 with TRBJ2-5; a possible D gene is TRBD2 (6 bases). The germline V and J ends were trimmed by 8 bases and 7 bases, with 20 bases remaining between them. Germline V CDR1 and CDR2: MGHDK, SYGVNS. There are 14 residues in the CDR3. The CDR3 bases are TGTGCCAGCGGGCGGGGCGGGATGGCAGGGACCCAGTACTTC. Translated: CASGRGGMAGTQYF.

This clone was picked up one time. The V gene is TRBV6-1, the J gene TRBJ1-5; TRBD1 agrees at 7 bases. The length of the CDR3 is 16 residues. The junction had 6 bases not matched to a gene; V was cut back by 2 bases and J by 2 bases. Germline CDR1 and CDR2: MNHNS and SASEGT. This chain's CDR3 is CASSERQGWGNQPQHF. The CDR3 DNA sequence: TGTGCCAGCAGTGAACGACAGGGCTGGGGCAATCAGCCCCAGCATTTT.